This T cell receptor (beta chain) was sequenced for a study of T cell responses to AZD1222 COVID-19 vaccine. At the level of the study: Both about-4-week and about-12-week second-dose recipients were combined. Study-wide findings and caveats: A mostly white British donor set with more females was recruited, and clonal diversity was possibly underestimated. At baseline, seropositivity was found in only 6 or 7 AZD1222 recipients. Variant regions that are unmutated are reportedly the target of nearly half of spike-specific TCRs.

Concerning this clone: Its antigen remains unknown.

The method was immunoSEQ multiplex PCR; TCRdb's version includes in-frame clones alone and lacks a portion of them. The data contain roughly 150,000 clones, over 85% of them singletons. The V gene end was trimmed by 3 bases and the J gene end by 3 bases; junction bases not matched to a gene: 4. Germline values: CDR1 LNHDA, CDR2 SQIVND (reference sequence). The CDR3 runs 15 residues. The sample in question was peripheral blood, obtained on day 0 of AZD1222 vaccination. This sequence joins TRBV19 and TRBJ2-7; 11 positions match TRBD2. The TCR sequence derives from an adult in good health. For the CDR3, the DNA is TGTGCCAGTAGTATGGGGACTAGCGGAAACTACGAGCAGTACTTC. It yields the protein CASSMGTSGNYEQYF.